This T cell receptor beta chain was recovered during a study of blood T cell repertoires in COVID-19. Background on the study: The United States, Italy and Spain supplied acute and convalescent COVID-19 samples. The cDNA or gDNA used as material had been derived from T cells, B-cell-depleted T cells, or PBMCs.

Under the authors' procedure: Estimation of nucleated cell counts was performed using reference gene primer amplification. Profiled with immunoSEQ multiplex PCR; TCRdb holds only in-frame clones, not every one. The V and J calls and clone size are taken from that table; D and trimming were inferred from the DNA. The sample comprises more than 85,000 clones, just under 85% of which are singletons, and about 9.9% rests with the top ten. The length of the CDR3 is 13 residues. Germline CDR1 is SGHAT and CDR2 is FQDESV (reference sequence). The ends were cut back, 7 bases at V and 4 bases at J, with 13 bases in the middle.

Sequencing used peripheral blood. The V and J genes are TRBV11-1 and TRBJ1-2; tentatively, D is TRBD1 (6 bases). The clonotype comes from a man aged 35-49 years with active or convalescent COVID-19. The CDR3 DNA reads as TGTGCCAGCACCCAGACAGGCGTCTATGGCTACACCTTC. Protein product: CASTQTGVYGYTF.